The 15 T cell receptor beta chains in this list originate from one sample, sequenced in a study of blood T cell repertoires in COVID-19. Some clones are missing from TCRdb's copy, which holds only in-frame ones; the method was immunoSEQ multiplex PCR. Among roughly 73,000 clones listed, 78% were seen once. The specimen was peripheral blood. These receptors all come from a human donor in a cohort sampled during active COVID-19.

In nucleotides, the CDR3 is TGTGCCTGGAGAGCGGGGCCCAATTCACCCCTCCACTTT. It encodes CAWRAGPNSPLHF. This rearrangement joins TRBV30 to TRBJ1-6; the D gene is possibly TRBD1 (5 bases). Germline V gene sequence: CDR1 GTSNPN, CDR2 SVGIG (reference sequence). CDR3 length: 13 residues. V dropped 3 bases and J dropped 7 bases, with 10 bases sitting between them.

The V and J genes are TRBV2 and TRBJ2-2; D uncertain. The V and J ends lost 4 bases and 4 bases respectively, with 10 bases between them. This CDR3 spans 14 amino acids. The germline V gene has CDR1 SNHLY and CDR2 FYNNEI. The CDR3 sequence is CASSGWASTGELFF. The CDR3 DNA sequence: TGTGCCAGCAGTGGTTGGGCTTCCACCGGGGAGCTGTTTTTT. Together with reference TRBV2 and TRBJ2-2, the CDR3 gives the full variable domain: EPEVTQTPSHQVTQMGQEVILRCVPISNHLYFYWYRQILGQKVEFLVSFYNNEISEKSEIFDDQFSVERPDGSNFTLKIRSTKLEDSAMYFCASSGWASTGELFFGEGSRLTVL.

J is TRBJ2-2 and V is TRBV10-3; a possible D gene is TRBD1 (6 bases). The germline CDR1 and CDR2 sequences are ENHRY and SYGVKD. The CDR3 is 15 amino acids. V was clipped by 0 bases and J by 6 bases, with 11 bases between them. CDR3 protein: CAISESTGTSGELFF. In nucleotides, the CDR3 is TGTGCCATCAGTGAGTCCACCGGGACATCCGGGGAGCTGTTTTTT.

The chain uses TRBV15 and TRBJ2-1, with 10 bases fitting TRBD2. This CDR3 spans 16 amino acids. After removal of 6 bases from V and 2 bases from J, the junction contained 7 bases not matched to a gene. The germline gives CDR1 LNHNV, CDR2 YYDKDF (reference sequence). In DNA form, the CDR3 reads TGTGCCACCAGGTTGACTACTAGCGGGACCTACAATGAGCAGTTCTTC. Translated, it gives CATRLTTSGTYNEQFF.

The rearrangement joins TRBV9 to TRBJ1-1; tentative D call: TRBD1 (6 bases). The germline gives CDR1 SGDLS, CDR2 YYNGEE. V was shortened by 4 bases and J by 2 bases, with 15 bases between the two germline ends. The CDR3 extends over 15 amino acids. CDR3 region: CASSQRGTGNTEAFF. CDR3 bases: TGTGCCAGCAGCCAAAGGGGGACGGGAAACACTGAAGCTTTCTTT.

The chain recombines TRBV28 with TRBJ1-1, with 9 bases matching TRBD1. The J segment lost 4 bases and the V segment lost 5 bases, leaving 11 bases of the junction unmatched. The CDR3 is 16 residues long. Looked up from germline, CDR1 is MDHEN and CDR2 is SYDVKM. In nucleotides, the CDR3 is TGTGCCAGCAGTCCTGAATCCGGGACAGGGCGCACTGAAGCTTTCTTT. The encoded protein is CASSPESGTGRTEAFF.

J is TRBJ2-6 and V is TRBV2; 8 nucleotides match TRBD2. The CDR3 is 20 residues long. V shed 0 bases and J 0 bases; nucleotides not matched to a gene: 10. Per germline, CDR1 SNHLY and CDR2 FYNNEI. The CDR3 nucleotides are TGTGCCAGCAGTGAAGCACCAGCGGGAGTTGGTTACTCTGGGGCCAACGTCCTGACTTTC. Translated: CASSEAPAGVGYSGANVLTF.

This clone was seen only a few times. This CDR3 reads CASSGGNYGYTF. The CDR3 DNA sequence: TGTGCCAGCAGCGGGGGAAACTATGGCTACACCTTC. The chain employs TRBV28 and TRBJ1-2; a possible D gene is TRBD1 (5 bases). Looked up from germline, CDR1 is MDHEN and CDR2 is SYDVKM. The CDR3 runs 12 residues. V lost 6 bases to trimming and J lost 2 bases, with 7 bases between them.

V and J are TRBV4-1 and TRBJ2-2; D is perhaps TRBD2 (5 bases). V gave up 2 bases and J gave up 0 bases, with 16 bases separating them. The CDR3 is 18 amino acids. Germline V gene data show CDR1 as MGHRA and CDR2 as YSYEKL. The DNA of the CDR3 is TGCGCCAGCAGCCAAACACGAATATGGACTCCGAACACCGGGGAGCTGTTTTTT. It is translated as CASSQTRIWTPNTGELFF.

This clone came up a few times. The CDR3 DNA reads TGTGCCAGCAGCTTAGGCCCTCAGGGGCTTAGCTCTGGGGCCAACGTCCTGACTTTC. This gives the protein CASSLGPQGLSSGANVLTF. The chain carries TRBV7-8 and TRBJ2-6; maybe TRBD1 (6 bases). The CDR3 consists of 19 residues. Per germline, CDR1 SGHVS and CDR2 FQNEAQ. The germline V and J ends were trimmed by 1 base and 0 bases, with 16 bases remaining between them.

This clone is a singleton in its sample. This chain uses TRBV6-2 or TRBV6-3 with TRBJ2-7, with 9 bases aligning to TRBD2. Germline-derived CDR1 and CDR2 are MNHEY and SVGEGT. This CDR3 is built from 16 residues. V shed 5 bases and J 2 bases; nucleotides not matched to a gene: 10. In DNA form, the CDR3 reads TGTGCCAGCAGTGGGCCGAGACTAGCGGAGCCCTACGAGCAGTACTTC. Its translation: CASSGPRLAEPYEQYF.

Regarding this clone: Additional DNA sequences in this sample encode the identical CDR3. The chain uses TRBV30 and TRBJ2-7, with 7 bases aligning to TRBD1. This CDR3 is 14 amino acids long. The ends lost 0 bases at V and 2 bases at J; junction bases unmatched: 4. Germline-derived CDR1 and CDR2 are GTSNPN and SVGIG (reference sequence). The DNA for the CDR3 is TGTGCCTGGAGTGTAGGGGGACAGACCTACGAGCAGTACTTC. Its protein is CAWSVGGQTYEQYF.

In its sample, this clone was seen once. The genes are TRBV4-1 and TRBJ2-3; TRBD2 might be the D (6 bases). The CDR3 runs 16 residues. Germline lookup yields CDR1 MGHRA and CDR2 YSYEKL. Trimming cost V 0 bases and J 1 base, with 11 bases left between them. This CDR3 reads CASSQELQRGTDTQYF. In DNA form, the CDR3 reads TGCGCCAGCAGCCAAGAATTACAGCGGGGCACAGATACGCAGTATTTT.

The V and J genes are TRBV2 and TRBJ2-1, with 10 bases identical to TRBD2. The V and J ends lost 5 bases and 15 bases, in that order; junction bases with no gene match: 4. This CDR3 is 11 amino acids long. Germline V gene lookup returns CDR1 SNHLY and CDR2 FYNNEI. The CDR3 sequence is CASSIKREGFF. CDR3 bases: TGTGCCAGCAGTATTAAGCGGGAGGGGTTCTTC.

V usage is TRBV21-1 and J usage is TRBJ2-5; the table calls TRBD1, which could not be checked here. TRBV21-1 is tagged as a pseudogene. This CDR3 is 14 amino acids long. The CDR3 nucleotides read TGTGCCAGCAGCGCTCGGACAGAGCAAGAGACCCAGTACTTC. It yields the protein CASSARTEQETQYF.